This T cell receptor (beta chain) was identified in a study of neurological immune-mediated disorders. V was clipped by 1 base and J by 7 bases, with 26 bases between them. This CDR3 has 19 amino acids. From germline, CDR1 is SGHVS and CDR2 FQNEAQ. The sample's time point: longitudinal time-point 2. This clonotype was recorded at least ten times. TCRdb reanalysed the 5' RACE reads using MiXCR and keeps one entry per CDR3 protein. The profile shows roughly 80,000 distinct CDR3 sequences, 5.8% of them singletons. The sample comprised PBMCs. V gene TRBV7-8 combines with J gene TRBJ2-1, with D tentatively TRBD2 (5 bases). This receptor was taken from a woman aged 60-75 years with multiple sclerosis. In DNA, the CDR3 is TGTGCCAGCAGCTTAGTACGCCCCCAGACCCGGATAAGAGGGAATGAGCAGTTCTTC. Translated: CASSLVRPQTRIRGNEQFF. The entire variable domain, with the rest obtained from reference TRBV7-8 and TRBJ2-1, is as follows: GAGVSQSPRYKVAKRGQDVALRCDPISGHVSLFWYQQALGQGPEFLTYFQNEAQLDKSGLPSDRFFAERPEGSVSTLKIQRTQQEDSAVYLCASSLVRPQTRIRGNEQFFGPGTRLTVL.